A single sample gave rise to the 8 T cell receptor beta chains below, sequenced in a study of blood T cell repertoires in COVID-19. Method: immunoSEQ multiplex PCR; TCRdb's copy keeps in-frame clones and lacks some. The data contain under 80,000 clones, 86% of them singletons. The sequencing input was peripheral blood. These receptors came from a human donor in a cohort sampled during active COVID-19.

J is TRBJ2-2 and V is TRBV9; 8 nucleotides line up with TRBD1. V was pared by 3 bases and J by 9 bases, with 7 bases of the junction left unmatched. CDR1 is SGDLS, CDR2 YYNGEE, per germline. There are 14 residues in the CDR3. This CDR3 is CASSADRANRELFF. The CDR3 DNA reads TGTGCCAGCAGCGCGGACAGGGCCAACCGGGAGCTGTTTTTT. The complete variable domain, with remaining parts taken from reference TRBV9 and TRBJ2-2, reads DSGVTQTPKHLITATGQRVTLRCSPRSGDLSVYWYQQSLDQGLQFLIQYYNGEERAKGNILERFSAQQFPDLHSELNLSSLELGDSALYFCASSADRANRELFFGEGSRLTVL.

The gene calls are TRBV24-1 and TRBJ1-5; D may be TRBD1 (6 bases). Per the germline V gene, CDR1 is KGHDR and CDR2 is SFDVKD. V lost 5 bases, J lost 4 bases, and 8 bases lay in between. The CDR3 totals 13 residues. The CDR3 loop is CATSGTGNQPQHF. The CDR3 DNA sequence: TGTGCCACCAGTGGTACAGGGAATCAGCCCCAGCATTTT.

V and J are TRBV9 and TRBJ1-6; possibly TRBD1 for D (6 bases). Germline V gives CDR1 SGDLS, CDR2 YYNGEE. The CDR3 is 16 amino acids. The V gene lost 0 bases and the J gene lost 7 bases, with 14 bases spanning the gap. The CDR3 spells CASSVELRGYNSPLHF. In nucleotides, the CDR3 is TGTGCCAGCAGCGTAGAGCTCAGGGGATACAATTCACCCCTCCACTTT. The full variable domain, rest sourced from reference TRBV9 and TRBJ1-6, is DSGVTQTPKHLITATGQRVTLRCSPRSGDLSVYWYQQSLDQGLQFLIQYYNGEERAKGNILERFSAQQFPDLHSELNLSSLELGDSALYFCASSVELRGYNSPLHFGNGTRLTVT.

The V gene is TRBV3-1 (or the pseudogene TRBV3-2), the J gene TRBJ2-3; TRBD2 matches at 7 bases. CDR1 LGHDT and CDR2 YNNKEL come from the germline V gene (reference sequence). The CDR3 is made up of 15 amino acids. V was pared by 2 bases and J by 2 bases, with 4 bases of the junction left unmatched. The CDR3 region has the DNA TGTGCCAGCAGCCAACGGACTAGTACCACAGATACGCAGTATTTT. This encodes CASSQRTSTTDTQYF.

The V call is TRBV7-9, the J call TRBJ2-1, with a tentative D call TRBD1 (5 bases). This CDR3 has 15 residues. Between the trimmed V and J ends, which lost 5 bases and 3 bases, there was a span of 14 bases. Germline V CDR1 and CDR2: SEHNR, FQNEAQ (reference sequence). Here the CDR3 reads CASSPTGVDYNEQFF. The CDR3 nucleotides read TGTGCCAGCAGCCCAACAGGAGTAGACTACAATGAGCAGTTCTTC.

The chain employs TRBV7-8 and TRBJ2-1; no clear D. CDR1 is SGHVS and CDR2 is FQNEAQ in the germline V gene. CDR3 size: 13 residues. Trimming removed 7 bases at V and 4 bases at J, with 11 bases between. The chain's CDR3 is CASKEAKYNEQFF. DNA for the CDR3: TGTGCCAGCAAGGAAGCGAAGTACAATGAGCAGTTCTTC.

This clone was seen more than once but under ten times. V and J are TRBV3-1 (or the pseudogene TRBV3-2) and TRBJ1-2; 7 bases agree with TRBD1. V trimming: 0 bases; J trimming: 5 bases; junction bases outside the gene matches: 3. The V gene's germline CDR1 is LGHDT and CDR2 YNNKEL (reference sequence). The length of the CDR3 is 14 residues. CDR3 loop: CASSQDQGQYGYTF. CDR3 bases: TGTGCCAGCAGCCAAGATCAGGGACAGTATGGCTACACCTTC.

This clone was found once. This chain connects TRBV7-6 to TRBJ2-7, with 10 bases matching TRBD1. The CDR3 consists of 15 residues. The germline gives CDR1 SGHVS, CDR2 FNYEAQ. With 4 bases clipped from V and 4 bases from J, the junction kept 7 bases outside the gene matches. The CDR3 bases are TGTGCCAGCAGCTCACGGACAGGGGGACTTTACGAGCAGTACTTC. Translating gives CASSSRTGGLYEQYF.